This TCR beta chain was identified during a study of blood T cell repertoires in COVID-19. Study overall: Spain, Italy and the United States supplied samples that represented acute and convalescent COVID-19. PBMCs, B-cell-depleted T cells, or T cells were the source of the cDNA or gDNA that made up the material.

Authors' methods: Nucleated cell counts were estimated from reference gene primer amplification. Assay used: immunoSEQ multiplex PCR; TCRdb lists only in-frame clones, some missing. V and J calls and clone size are as listed in that table; D and trimming were resolved from the DNA. This table has 200,000 to 300,000 clones, 82% appearing once. The CDR3 contains 14 residues. Trimming removed 3 bases from V and 0 bases from J; junction bases left unmatched: 1. Per germline, CDR1 SEHNR and CDR2 FQNEAQ (reference sequence). This clonotype was sampled from a woman aged 55-70 years with active or convalescent COVID-19. Sequencing was done on a sample of peripheral blood. The chain employs TRBV7-9 and TRBJ2-7, with 8 nucleotides matching TRBD1. CDR3 DNA: TGTGCCAGCAGCTTGGGACAGGCCTCCTACGAGCAGTACTTC. This codes for CASSLGQASYEQYF.